This T cell receptor beta chain was identified in a study of beta chain features in type 1 diabetes. Study as a whole: Sorted cells from all samples, numbering roughly 100,000,000, were examined. Study outcomes and limitations: Shorter TCRB CDR3s, moderately but significantly so, marked every one of the four CD4+ subsets in Type 1 diabetes patients.

All of the isolated RNA was reverse transcribed, so expressed TCRB transcripts were sequenced. Some clones are missing from TCRdb's copy, which holds only in-frame ones; the method was immunoSEQ multiplex PCR. There are about 160,000 clones in the sample; about 8.1% occur only once, and approximately 0.56% lies in the top ten. Note on this clone: The antigen is not known.

The clonotype was recovered from a woman younger than 35 with type 1 diabetes. Sequencing was performed on central memory CD4+ T cells from blood.

The CDR3 protein is CASRGGEGTEAFF. The CDR3 nucleotides read TGTGCCAGTAGGGGCGGGGAGGGCACTGAAGCTTTCTTT. This chain links TRBV2 with TRBJ1-1; perhaps TRBD1 as D (5 bases). The CDR3 has 13 residues. Germline V CDR1 and CDR2: SNHLY, FYNNEI. Trimming took off 9 bases at V and 4 bases at J, with 15 bases between the two ends.